These T cell receptor beta chains were read from a single sample in a study of shared clonotypes between healthy human individuals. The assay was immunoSEQ multiplex PCR, and TCRdb's table has in-frame clones only and misses some. Of about 2.2 million clones in the sample, just over 90% were seen once. The sample was naive CD8+ T cells from PBMCs. The receptors here all came from a young man in good health. Some clones in this sample may be carry-over from other donors' samples. Both conserved end residues are part of each CDR3. The D gene is left open where the match is weak. Some rows have no size entry. The others give once, few or many, or a class for an expanded clone.

TRBV15	NA	TRBJ2-7	NA	TGTGCCACCAGCAGGGCGGTTGGCAGCGCCTACGAGCAGTACTTC	CATSRAVGSAYEQYF
TRBV19	NA	TRBJ2-2	NA	TGTGCCAGTAGTAGCGTTTGGGGAACCGGGGAGCTGTTTTTT	CASSSVWGTGELFF
TRBV6-1	NA	TRBJ1-1	NA	TGTGCCAGCATCCCCAGAGGGGGAGCGGACACTGAAGCTTTCTTT	CASIPRGGADTEAFF
TRBV9	NA	TRBJ2-3	TRBD2	TGTGCCAGCAGCCCTAGCGGGAGGGCCGCCCATACGCAGTATTTT	CASSPSGRAAHTQYF
TRBV10-3	NA	TRBJ2-7	NA	TGTGCCATCAGTGAGTCGACCCCCGTACGTGAGCAGTACTTC	CAISESTPVREQYF
TRBV7-9	NA	TRBJ2-7	TRBD2	TGTGCCAGCAGCTACACCGGGGGGAACGAGCAGTACTTC	CASSYTGGNEQYF
TRBV7-8	NA	TRBJ1-4	NA	TGTGCCAGCCCGGTATGGAGGGAGGGAGTCGGTGAAAAACTGTTTTTT	CASPVWREGVGEKLFF
TRBV6-6	NA	TRBJ2-7	NA	TGTGCCAGCAGTTACTCTCTCTACGAGCAGTACTTC	CASSYSLYEQYF
TRBV6-5	NA	TRBJ2-3	NA	TGTGCCAGCAGTTACTTGCGGGACTCCCCTTCGGATACGCAGTATTTT	CASSYLRDSPSDTQYF
TRBV27	NA	TRBJ2-1	NA	TGTGCCAGCAGTTTACGAAGTTACTACAATGAGCAGTTCTTC	CASSLRSYYNEQFF
TRBV12-5	NA	TRBJ2-1	NA	TGTGCTAGTGGTTTGCCGAAAGGGGGAGGGGCGGAGGGCTCCTACAATGAGCAGTTCTTC	CASGLPKGGGAEGSYNEQFF
TRBV7-8	NA	TRBJ2-7	NA	TGTGCCAGCAGCTTAGTTCAGGGGCCGGCGGAGCAGTACTTC	CASSLVQGPAEQYF
TRBV29-1	few	TRBJ1-1	NA	TGCAGCGTTGTCGGTGGGACTGAAGCTTTCTTT	CSVVGGTEAFF
TRBV4-1	NA	TRBJ2-7	NA	TGCGCCAGCAGCCAAGACAGCGCTGGATACGAGCAGTACTTC	CASSQDSAGYEQYF
TRBV7-8	NA	TRBJ2-1	NA	TGTGCCAGCAGCTTAGCCCCGGGACACTATTCCTACAATGAGCAGTTCTTC	CASSLAPGHYSYNEQFF
TRBV27	NA	TRBJ1-1	TRBD1	TGTGCCAGCAGTTTCGGACAGGGGGCTCTGCGGGCTGAAGCTTTCTTT	CASSFGQGALRAEAFF
TRBV13	NA	TRBJ2-1	NA	TGTGCCAGCAGCTTAGGCCGGCATGAGCAGTTCTTC	CASSLGRHEQFF
TRBV6-5	NA	TRBJ2-7	NA	TGTGCCAGCAGCCAAGGGGTGACCTACGAGCAGTACTTC	CASSQGVTYEQYF
TRBV11-1	NA	TRBJ1-3	NA	TGTGCCAGCAGCTTGACAAAAGGGAGTACCATATATTTT	CASSLTKGSTIYF
TRBV21-1	NA	TRBJ2-3	NA	TGTGCCAGCAGCAAAGAGGTCTCCCCAGATACGCAGTATTTT	CASSKEVSPDTQYF
TRBV11-2	once	TRBJ1-5	NA	TGTGCCAGCAGCTTAGTTGGGAGGAATCAGCCCCAGCATTTT	CASSLVGRNQPQHF
TRBV10-3	NA	TRBJ1-2	TRBD1	TGTGCCATCAGTGAAACCCGACAGGGAGACTATGGCTACACCTTC	CAISETRQGDYGYTF
TRBV28	NA	TRBJ1-1	NA	TGTGCCAGCAGTGGTACAGCTAACACTGAAGCTTTCTTT	CASSGTANTEAFF
TRBV7-9	NA	TRBJ2-1	NA	TGTGCCAGCACACCGTTCAAGGGGGGATACAATGAGCAGTTCTTC	CASTPFKGGYNEQFF
TRBV27	NA	TRBJ2-7	NA	TGTGCCAGCAGTTTTTATGGGGGCCACGAGCAGTACTTC	CASSFYGGHEQYF
TRBV7-9	NA	TRBJ2-7	NA	TGTGCCAGCAGTCTCCCCAGGCAGGGAAGTCCCTACGAGCAGTACTTC	CASSLPRQGSPYEQYF
TRBV9	NA	TRBJ2-5	TRBD1	TGTGCCAGCAGCGCTGGGACAGGGGCAAATAGAGAGACCCAGTACTTC	CASSAGTGANRETQYF
TRBV28	NA	TRBJ2-7	TRBD2	TGTGCCAGCATCGCCGGGGGGAGCCCCTACGAGCAGTACTTC	CASIAGGSPYEQYF
TRBV9	NA	TRBJ1-3	NA	TGTGCCAGCAGCGCCCGGGGCTCTGGAAACACCATATATTTT	CASSARGSGNTIYF
TRBV7-9	once	TRBJ1-1	TRBD1	TGTGCCAGCAGAATAGCGGGGGGACAGAAAAAGAACACTGAAGCTTTCTTT	CASRIAGGQKKNTEAFF
TRBV7-2	NA	TRBJ2-7	TRBD1	TGTGCCAGCAGCTTAAGACAGGGGGCCTACGAGCAGTACTTC	CASSLRQGAYEQYF
TRBV7-9	NA	TRBJ1-1	NA	TGTGCCAGCAGCTTAGTACAGGGAGAAGCTTTCTTT	CASSLVQGEAFF
TRBV5-1	NA	TRBJ1-1	NA	TGCGCCAGCAGCAAGCATACAGGGATAAACACTGAAGCTTTCTTT	CASSKHTGINTEAFF
TRBV28	NA	TRBJ2-7	NA	TGTGCCAGCAGTTATGGCGAGCAGTACTTC	CASSYGEQYF
TRBV6-5	NA	TRBJ1-1	NA	TGTGCCAGCAGTTACGCAGGGGTCAGCACTGAAGCTTTCTTT	CASSYAGVSTEAFF
TRBV19	NA	TRBJ1-1	NA	TGTGCCAGTAGTATAGGCGATTCCGGGCCGACCTGGGACACTGAAGCTTTCTTT	CASSIGDSGPTWDTEAFF
TRBV5-1	NA	TRBJ2-5	TRBD2	TGCGCCAGCAGCTGGCAGACTAGCGGGAGTGAGACCCAGTACTTC	CASSWQTSGSETQYF
TRBV27	NA	TRBJ1-5	NA	TGTGCCAGCAGTTCCCATCGGGTTGATCAGCCCCAGCATTTT	CASSSHRVDQPQHF
TRBV30	NA	TRBJ2-7	NA	TGTGCCTGGAGTGGCGAGAGCTCCTACGAGCAGTACTTC	CAWSGESSYEQYF
TRBV7-3	NA	TRBJ2-1	TRBD2	TGTGCCAGCAGCTCGCGACTAGCGGGAGGGCGAGGTGAGCAGTTCTTC	CASSSRLAGGRGEQFF
TRBV27	few	TRBJ2-7	NA	TGTGCCAGCAGTTTATCCACTAGTAAAAGCTACGAGCAGTACTTC	CASSLSTSKSYEQYF
TRBV7-3	NA	TRBJ2-1	TRBD2	TGTGCCAGCAGCGAACTAGCGGGAGGGCCAGGCAATGAGCAGTTCTTC	CASSELAGGPGNEQFF
TRBV4-2	NA	TRBJ2-3	TRBD2	TGTGCCAGCAGCCAAATAGGCGGGAGTGGAACAGATACGCAGTATTTT	CASSQIGGSGTDTQYF
TRBV6-5	NA	TRBJ2-2	NA	TGTGCCAGCAGTTACGCACCGAACACCGGGGAGCTGTTTTTT	CASSYAPNTGELFF
TRBV6-1	NA	TRBJ1-2	NA	TGTGCCAGCAGTGAGGTCGGGAAGCCGTATTATGGCTACACCTTC	CASSEVGKPYYGYTF
TRBV6-1	NA	TRBJ2-5	TRBD2	TGTGCCAGCAGGGGGACTAGTCGACGAGAGACCCAGTACTTC	CASRGTSRRETQYF
TRBV19	NA	TRBJ1-2	TRBD1	TGTGCCAGTAAGTCTAAGGACAGGGGACTTAACTATGGCTACACCTTC	CASKSKDRGLNYGYTF
TRBV28	NA	TRBJ2-3	NA	TGTGCCAGCAAAGCGTACAGGGAATACACAGATACGCAGTATTTT	CASKAYREYTDTQYF
TRBV18	NA	TRBJ2-7	NA	TGTGCCAGCCACAGCTATTTTGCCTACGAGCAGTACTTC	CASHSYFAYEQYF
TRBV19	NA	TRBJ2-2	TRBD1	TGTGCCAGTAGTGCGGCAGGGGGCGGAACCGGGGAGCTGTTTTTT	CASSAAGGGTGELFF
TRBV6-5	few	TRBJ1-1	NA	TGTGCCAGCAGTTCCACGACGGGGAACACTGAAGCTTTCTTT	CASSSTTGNTEAFF